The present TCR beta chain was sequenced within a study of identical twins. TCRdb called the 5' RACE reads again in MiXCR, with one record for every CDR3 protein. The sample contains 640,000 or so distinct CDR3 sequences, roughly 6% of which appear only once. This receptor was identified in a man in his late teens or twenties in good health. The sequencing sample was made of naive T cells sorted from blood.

The CDR3 nucleotides are TGCAGCGTGGCTAGGGGGCGCCCAGTATACGAGCAGTACTTC. Translated: CSVARGRPVYEQYF. The V gene is TRBV29-1, the J gene TRBJ2-7; TRBD1 agrees at 7 bases. V shed 6 bases and J 4 bases; nucleotides not matched to a gene: 12. The CDR3 has 14 amino acids. The V gene's germline CDR1 is SQVTM and CDR2 ANQGSEA.